The entry that follows covers one T cell receptor (beta chain) sequence. Unmatched junction bases numbered 6, after V lost 4 bases and J lost 0 bases. Germline V gene lookup returns CDR1 MGHDK and CDR2 SYGVNS. This CDR3 spans 16 amino acids. The sample belongs to a study of early T cells in non-severe SARS-CoV-2 infection. TCRdb used MiXCR to reprocess the 5' RACE reads, holding one entry per CDR3 protein. Found here are around 50,000 distinct CDR3 sequences, 7% to 10% of them singletons; the top ten hold 4.2%. The chain links TRBV25-1 to TRBJ1-3; 7 nucleotides align to TRBD1. This clonotype was obtained from an adult who was a healthcare worker with PCR-confirmed SARS-CoV-2 infection or an uninfected control (not recorded which). The source material was whole blood. The DNA for the CDR3 is TGTGCCAGCAGTGGGGGGACAGCTCTCTCTGGAAACACCATATATTTT. This translates into CASSGGTALSGNTIYF.